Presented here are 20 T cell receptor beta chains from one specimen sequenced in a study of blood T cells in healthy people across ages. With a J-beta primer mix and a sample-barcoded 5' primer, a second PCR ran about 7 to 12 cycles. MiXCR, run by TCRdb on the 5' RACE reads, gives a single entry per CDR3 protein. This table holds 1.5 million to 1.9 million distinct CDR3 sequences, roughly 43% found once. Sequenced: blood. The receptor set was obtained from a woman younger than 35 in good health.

The CDR3 DNA sequence: TGTGCCAGCAGTCCCCCACAACGCGGGAGCACCGGGGAGCTGTTTTTT. It translates to CASSPPQRGSTGELFF. The chain has TRBV28 and TRBJ2-2, with 7 positions matching TRBD2. The CDR3 length is 16 residues. V lost 5 bases and J lost 4; bases outside the gene matches: 10. CDR1 is MDHEN and CDR2 is SYDVKM in the germline V gene.

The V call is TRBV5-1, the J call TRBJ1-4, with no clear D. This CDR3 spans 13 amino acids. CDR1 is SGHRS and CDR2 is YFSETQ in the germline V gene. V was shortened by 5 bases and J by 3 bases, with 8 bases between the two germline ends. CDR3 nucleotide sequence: TGCGCCAGCAGGGGAGAGTCTAATGAAAAACTGTTTTTT. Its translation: CASRGESNEKLFF. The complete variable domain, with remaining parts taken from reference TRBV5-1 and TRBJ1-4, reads KAGVTQTPRYLIKTRGQQVTLSCSPISGHRSVSWYQQTPGQGLQFLFEYFSETQRNKGNFPGRFSGRQFSNSRSEMNVSTLELGDSALYLCASRGESNEKLFFGSGTQLSVL.

CDR3 DNA sequence: TGTGCCAGTAGCATTTCCAGGACAGCCTACGAGCAGTACTTC. It encodes CASSISRTAYEQYF. The rearrangement joins TRBV7-2 to TRBJ2-7, with D tentatively TRBD1 (6 bases). The CDR3 extends over 14 amino acids. The V gene lost 9 bases and the J gene lost 2 bases, with 17 bases spanning the gap. CDR1 SGHTA and CDR2 FQGNSA come from the germline V gene.

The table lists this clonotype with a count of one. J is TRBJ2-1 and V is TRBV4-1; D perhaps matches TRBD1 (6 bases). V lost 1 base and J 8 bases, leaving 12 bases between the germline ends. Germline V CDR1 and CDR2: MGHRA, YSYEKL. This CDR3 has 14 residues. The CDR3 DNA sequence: TGCGCCAGCAGCCAAGTCTGGGACAAGGATGAGCAGTTCTTC. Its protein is CASSQVWDKDEQFF.

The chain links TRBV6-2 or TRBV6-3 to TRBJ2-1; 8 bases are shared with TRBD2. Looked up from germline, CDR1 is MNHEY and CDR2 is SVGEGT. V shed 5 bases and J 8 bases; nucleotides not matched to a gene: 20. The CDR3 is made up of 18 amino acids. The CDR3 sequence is CASSLRERGIPLQYEQFF. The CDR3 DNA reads TGTGCCAGCAGTCTCCGGGAGCGGGGGATACCGTTACAATATGAGCAGTTCTTC.

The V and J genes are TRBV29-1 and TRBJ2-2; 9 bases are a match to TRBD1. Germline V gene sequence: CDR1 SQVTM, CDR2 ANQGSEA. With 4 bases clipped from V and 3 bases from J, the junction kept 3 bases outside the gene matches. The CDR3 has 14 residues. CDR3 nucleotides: TGCAGCGTTGGGACAGGGGCCTACACCGGGGAGCTGTTTTTT. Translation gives CSVGTGAYTGELFF.

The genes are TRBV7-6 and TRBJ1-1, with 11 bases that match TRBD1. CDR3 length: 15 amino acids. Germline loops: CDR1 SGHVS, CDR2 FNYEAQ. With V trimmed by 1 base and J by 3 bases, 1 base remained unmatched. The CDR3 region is CASSLEDRGHTEAFF. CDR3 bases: TGTGCCAGCAGCTTAGAGGACAGGGGGCACACTGAAGCTTTCTTT.

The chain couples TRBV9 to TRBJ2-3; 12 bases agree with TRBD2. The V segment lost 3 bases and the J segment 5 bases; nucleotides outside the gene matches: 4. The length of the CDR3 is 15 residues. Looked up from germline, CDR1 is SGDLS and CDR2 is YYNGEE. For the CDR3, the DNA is TGTGCCAGCAGCGCTAGCGGGAGGGCCGAAGATACGCAGTATTTT. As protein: CASSASGRAEDTQYF.

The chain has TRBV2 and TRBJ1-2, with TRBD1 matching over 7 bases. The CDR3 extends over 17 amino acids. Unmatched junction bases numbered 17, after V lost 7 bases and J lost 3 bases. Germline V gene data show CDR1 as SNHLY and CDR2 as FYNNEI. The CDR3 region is CASKAIFGQAHHYGYTF. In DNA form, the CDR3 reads TGTGCCAGCAAGGCCATATTCGGACAGGCTCACCACTATGGCTACACCTTC.

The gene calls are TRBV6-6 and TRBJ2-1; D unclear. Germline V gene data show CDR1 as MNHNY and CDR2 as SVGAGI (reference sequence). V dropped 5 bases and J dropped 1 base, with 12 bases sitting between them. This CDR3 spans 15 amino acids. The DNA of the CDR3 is TGTGCCAGCAGTCCAGCGACAAGTTCCTACAATGAGCAGTTCTTC. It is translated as CASSPATSSYNEQFF.

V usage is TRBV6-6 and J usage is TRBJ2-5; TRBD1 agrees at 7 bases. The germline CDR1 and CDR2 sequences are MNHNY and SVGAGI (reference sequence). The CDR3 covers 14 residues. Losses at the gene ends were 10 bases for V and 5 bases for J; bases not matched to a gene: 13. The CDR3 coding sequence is TGTGCCACCGACCCGGTGGACAGGAGTGAGACCCAGTACTTC. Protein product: CATDPVDRSETQYF.

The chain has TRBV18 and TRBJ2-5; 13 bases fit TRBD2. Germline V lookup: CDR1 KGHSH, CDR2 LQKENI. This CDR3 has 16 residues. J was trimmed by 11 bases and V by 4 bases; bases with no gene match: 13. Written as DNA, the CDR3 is TGTGCCAGCTCACTCGGACTAGCGGGAGATGGGAATGAGCAGTACTTC. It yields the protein CASSLGLAGDGNEQYF.

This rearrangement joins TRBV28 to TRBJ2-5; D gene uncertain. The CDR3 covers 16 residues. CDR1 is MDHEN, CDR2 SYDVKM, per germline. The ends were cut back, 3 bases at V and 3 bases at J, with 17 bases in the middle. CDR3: CASSFVAANSKETQYF. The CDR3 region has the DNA TGTGCCAGCAGTTTTGTGGCGGCTAACAGTAAAGAGACCCAGTACTTC.

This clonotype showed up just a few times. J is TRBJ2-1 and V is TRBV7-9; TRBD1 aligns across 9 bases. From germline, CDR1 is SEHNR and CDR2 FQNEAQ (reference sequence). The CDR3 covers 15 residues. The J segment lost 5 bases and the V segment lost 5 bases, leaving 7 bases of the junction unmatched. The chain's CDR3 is CASSGDRVVNNEQFF. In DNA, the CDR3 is TGTGCCAGCAGCGGGGACAGGGTTGTTAACAATGAGCAGTTCTTC. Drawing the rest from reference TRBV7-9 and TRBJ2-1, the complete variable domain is DTGVSQNPRHKITKRGQNVTFRCDPISEHNRLYWYRQTLGQGPEFLTYFQNEAQLEKSRLLSDRFSAERPKGSFSTLEIQRTEQGDSAMYLCASSGDRVVNNEQFFGPGTRLTVL.

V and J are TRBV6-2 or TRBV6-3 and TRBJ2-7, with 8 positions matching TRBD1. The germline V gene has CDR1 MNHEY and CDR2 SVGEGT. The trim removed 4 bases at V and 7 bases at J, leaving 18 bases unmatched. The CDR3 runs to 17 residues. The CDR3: CASSSIKGEQGADEQYF. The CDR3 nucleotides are TGTGCCAGCAGTTCCATTAAGGGGGAGCAGGGGGCGGATGAGCAGTACTTC.

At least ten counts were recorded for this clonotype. The CDR3 DNA reads TGTGCCAGCAGTGTGGGATATGGCTACACCTTC. Encoded protein: CASSVGYGYTF. This chain uses TRBV2 with TRBJ1-2, with D hard to call. The CDR3 loop spans 11 amino acids. V lost 4 bases and J 5 bases, leaving 5 bases between the germline ends. Germline assignment: CDR1 SNHLY and CDR2 FYNNEI.

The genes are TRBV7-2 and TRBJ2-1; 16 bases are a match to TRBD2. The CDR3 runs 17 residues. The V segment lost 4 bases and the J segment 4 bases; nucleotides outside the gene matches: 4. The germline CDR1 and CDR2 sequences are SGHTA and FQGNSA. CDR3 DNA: TGTGCCAGCAGCTCGGGACTAGCGGGAGGGCCTTACAATGAGCAGTTCTTC. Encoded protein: CASSSGLAGGPYNEQFF.

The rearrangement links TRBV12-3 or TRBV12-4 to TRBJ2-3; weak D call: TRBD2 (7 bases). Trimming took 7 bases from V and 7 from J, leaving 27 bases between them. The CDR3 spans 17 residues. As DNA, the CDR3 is TGTGCCAGCACTCCTCATAGGGGGGGAGACTACACTTATACGCAGTATTTT. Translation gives CASTPHRGGDYTYTQYF.

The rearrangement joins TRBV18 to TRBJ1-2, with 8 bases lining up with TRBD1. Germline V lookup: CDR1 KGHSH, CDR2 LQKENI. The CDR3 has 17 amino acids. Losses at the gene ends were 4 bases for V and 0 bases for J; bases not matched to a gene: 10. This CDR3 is CASSLGTGDLANYGYTF. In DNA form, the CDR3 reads TGTGCCAGCTCACTCGGGACAGGCGATTTGGCTAACTATGGCTACACCTTC.

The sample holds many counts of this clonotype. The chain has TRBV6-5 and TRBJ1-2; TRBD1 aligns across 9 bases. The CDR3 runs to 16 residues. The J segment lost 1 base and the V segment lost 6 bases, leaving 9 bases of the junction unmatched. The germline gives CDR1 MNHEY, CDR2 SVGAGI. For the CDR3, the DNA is TGTGCCAGCAGCCGCACCGGGACAGGGAATAACTATGGCTACACCTTC. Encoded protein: CASSRTGTGNNYGYTF.